A selection of T cell receptor beta chains follows, all from one sample in a study of CD8 T cells in Susac syndrome. TCRdb reprocessed the immunoSEQ multiplex PCR reads with MiXCR, giving one entry per CDR3 protein. The table has some 300,000 distinct CDR3 sequences, roughly 85% seen once; the top ten hold roughly 0.22%. The sequenced material came from CD8+ T cells from PBMCs. Receptor source: a human donor with multiple sclerosis. The CDR3 runs from the conserved cysteine through the conserved F or W. The D gene is left open where the match is weak. The size field is filled for only some rows; it gives once, few, many or a size class.

j_call	d_call	v_call	clone_size	cdr3_nt	cdr3_aa
TRBJ2-7	TRBD1	TRBV2	-	TGTGCCATCGGACAGGGTCCCTACGAGCAGTACTTC	CAIGQGPYEQYF
TRBJ2-3	TRBD2	TRBV29-1	-	TGCAGCGTTGCCCGGACTAGCGGCTCGACAGATACGCAGTATTTT	CSVARTSGSTDTQYF
TRBJ2-7	TRBD2	TRBV29-1	-	TGCAGCGTGACTAGCGGAGGAATCTACGAGCAGTACTTC	CSVTSGGIYEQYF
TRBJ2-1	-	TRBV11-2	few	TGTGCCAGCAGCCTTCAGTACAATGAGCAGTTCTTC	CASSLQYNEQFF
TRBJ2-7	TRBD1	TRBV2	-	TGTGCCAGCAGTGAAGAGGGTGGGACAGGGTCCTACGAGCAGTACTTC	CASSEEGGTGSYEQYF
TRBJ2-7	TRBD2	TRBV15	-	TGTGCCACCAGCAGAGATCGTGAACTAGCGGGAGTTGAGCAGTACTTC	CATSRDRELAGVEQYF
TRBJ2-7	TRBD2	TRBV7-9	few	TGTGCCAGCAGCTTACTTGCTAGCGGGAGTTTCTACGAGCAGTACTTC	CASSLLASGSFYEQYF
TRBJ2-2	-	TRBV9	-	TGTGCCAGCACCAAACGGGGCCAGATGAACACCGGGGAGCTGTTTTTT	CASTKRGQMNTGELFF
TRBJ2-3	-	TRBV4-1	-	TGCGCCAGCAGCCCCCAGGCGGGAACGACAGATACGCAGTATTTT	CASSPQAGTTDTQYF
TRBJ2-2	-	TRBV9	few	TGTGCCAGCAGCGTAAGGACCGGGGAGCTGTTTTTT	CASSVRTGELFF
TRBJ2-1	TRBD1	TRBV20-1	-	TGCAGTGCTAGAGGGGGGTTTCGGGGACAGACGGACTACAATGAGCAGTTCTTC	CSARGGFRGQTDYNEQFF
TRBJ2-1	TRBD2	TRBV30	once	TGTGCCTCGGAATGGATCGCGACTAGCGGGAGCTCCTACAATGAGCAGTTCTTC	CASEWIATSGSSYNEQFF
TRBJ2-2	TRBD1	TRBV12-5	-	TGTGCTAGTGGTTCGGGACAGGGATCCGGGGAGCTGTTTTTT	CASGSGQGSGELFF
TRBJ2-4	TRBD2	TRBV27	-	TGTGCCAGCAGTTTGGGGGGGATGATGAACATTCAGTACTTC	CASSLGGMMNIQYF
TRBJ1-1	-	TRBV30	-	TGTGCCTGGAGTGTCTGGGGAACGAACACTGAAGCTTTCTTT	CAWSVWGTNTEAFF
TRBJ1-2	-	TRBV7-8	-	TGTGCCAGCAGCTTAGGCTTTTACGGGGAATATGGCTATGGCTACACCTTC	CASSLGFYGEYGYGYTF
TRBJ2-7	TRBD1	TRBV12-3/TRBV12-4	once	TGTGCCAGCAGTTGGGGGACAGGGGAACCCTACGAGCAGTACTTC	CASSWGTGEPYEQYF
TRBJ1-2	-	TRBV7-8	-	TGTGCCAGCAGCTTAGTTAGTCGTTTGGGCTACACCTTC	CASSLVSRLGYTF
TRBJ1-2	TRBD1	TRBV6-1	-	TGTGCCAGCAGTATGACCCTGACAGGGGGAGATAACTATGGCTACACCTTC	CASSMTLTGGDNYGYTF
TRBJ2-2	TRBD2	TRBV11-3	-	TGTGCCAGCAGCTACGGACTAGCGGGAGTTGGAACCGGGGAGCTGTTTTTT	CASSYGLAGVGTGELFF
TRBJ2-7	-	TRBV7-9	-	TGTGCCAGCAGCGAAGTAGGTCGTTCTTACGAGCAGTACTTC	CASSEVGRSYEQYF
TRBJ2-5	TRBD2	TRBV20-1	-	TGCAGTGCTAGAGCTATGTTAGCGGGAGAGACCCAGTACTTC	CSARAMLAGETQYF
TRBJ2-1	-	TRBV27	-	TGTGCCAGCAGCCTAGGGGTGGGTACCTACAATGAGCAGTTCTTC	CASSLGVGTYNEQFF
TRBJ2-3	-	TRBV6-6	once	TGTGCCAGCAGTTATCTCCCCCCGTCGGCAGATACGCAGTATTTT	CASSYLPPSADTQYF
TRBJ2-1	-	TRBV7-2	-	TGTGCCAGCAGCTTAGATAGCGGAAGCTCCTACAATGAGCAGTTCTTC	CASSLDSGSSYNEQFF
TRBJ2-3	TRBD1	TRBV20-1	-	TGCAGCCCCCCGGACAGGGGCACAGATACGCAGTATTTT	CSPPDRGTDTQYF
TRBJ2-1	TRBD2	TRBV30	-	TGTGCCTCCGCGGGAGGCTACAATGAGCAGTTCTTC	CASAGGYNEQFF
TRBJ2-1	-	TRBV6-1	few	TGTGCCAGCAGTCCATCATCTCGGGGTTACAATGAGCAGTTCTTC	CASSPSSRGYNEQFF
TRBJ2-3	TRBD2	TRBV7-9	-	TGTGCCAGCAGCTTGATCCTAGCGGCAGATACGCAGTATTTT	CASSLILAADTQYF
TRBJ2-7	-	TRBV27	-	TGTGCCAGCAGTACACTAGCAGAGCCGAGCGAGCAGTACTTC	CASSTLAEPSEQYF
TRBJ2-1	-	TRBV28	-	TGTGCCATCGTGTCGGTCTCGGGAGTCAGGTCCTACAATGAGCAGTTCTTC	CAIVSVSGVRSYNEQFF
TRBJ1-1	TRBD1	TRBV25-1	-	TGTGCCAGCACTGAAAGACAGGGGGCGGCTACTGAAGCTTTCTTT	CASTERQGAATEAFF
TRBJ2-2	-	TRBV19	-	TGTGCCAGTAGTATGCGAGGGATGGGCACCGGGGAGCTGTTTTTT	CASSMRGMGTGELFF
TRBJ2-1	TRBD2	TRBV4-3	-	TGCGCCAGCAGCCAAGAAGGACTAGCGGGAGGGTTTCAGTTCTTC	CASSQEGLAGGFQFF
TRBJ2-7	-	TRBV15	once	TGTGCCACCAGCAGAGATCGCACCGGGAGCTACGAGCAGTACTTC	CATSRDRTGSYEQYF
TRBJ1-1	-	TRBV11-2	-	TGTGCCAGCAGCCCCACACTGGGGCGGGACACTGAAGCTTTCTTT	CASSPTLGRDTEAFF
TRBJ2-3	TRBD2	TRBV28	-	TGTGCCAGCAGTTTAGGCGGGGGGATCACAGATACGCAGTATTTT	CASSLGGGITDTQYF
TRBJ2-7	-	TRBV4-3	few	TGCGCCAGCAGCTCTGGGTATCCAAGCTCCTACGAGCAGTACTTC	CASSSGYPSSYEQYF
TRBJ1-2	-	TRBV6-5	-	TGTGCCAGCAGTTACTCGGCCAGGGTGTTAGGCTATGGCTACACCTTC	CASSYSARVLGYGYTF
TRBJ2-7	-	TRBV28	-	TGTGCCAGCAGTTTATGGTGGGACTTCGACGAGCAGTACTTC	CASSLWWDFDEQYF
TRBJ2-1	TRBD2	TRBV2	-	TGTGCCAGCAGTGGGGCGGGAGGGGCATACAATGAGCAGTTCTTC	CASSGAGGAYNEQFF
TRBJ2-7	TRBD1	TRBV30	-	TGTACCTGGAGTACTTGGACAGGCAACGAGCAGTACTTC	CTWSTWTGNEQYF
TRBJ2-7	-	TRBV6-5	-	TGTGCCAGCAGACGCGCGGTGGACTACCGCTACGAGCAGTACTTC	CASRRAVDYRYEQYF
TRBJ1-4	-	TRBV4-3	-	TGCGCCAGCAGCCAACAGAGGGTCTTAACAGGGACTAACGAAAAACTGTTTTTT	CASSQQRVLTGTNEKLFF
TRBJ1-1	TRBD1	TRBV14	once	TGTGCCAGCAGCTCAGCCGGGACAGCGATACCCAACACTGAAGCTTTCTTT	CASSSAGTAIPNTEAFF
TRBJ2-2	-	TRBV19	-	TGTGCCAGTAGTATCGTAGGCCAGGGTACCGGGGAGCTGTTTTTT	CASSIVGQGTGELFF
TRBJ2-3	-	TRBV10-3	-	TGTGCCATCGAGGACAGACTAGGGGGAAACACAGATACGCAGTATTTT	CAIEDRLGGNTDTQYF